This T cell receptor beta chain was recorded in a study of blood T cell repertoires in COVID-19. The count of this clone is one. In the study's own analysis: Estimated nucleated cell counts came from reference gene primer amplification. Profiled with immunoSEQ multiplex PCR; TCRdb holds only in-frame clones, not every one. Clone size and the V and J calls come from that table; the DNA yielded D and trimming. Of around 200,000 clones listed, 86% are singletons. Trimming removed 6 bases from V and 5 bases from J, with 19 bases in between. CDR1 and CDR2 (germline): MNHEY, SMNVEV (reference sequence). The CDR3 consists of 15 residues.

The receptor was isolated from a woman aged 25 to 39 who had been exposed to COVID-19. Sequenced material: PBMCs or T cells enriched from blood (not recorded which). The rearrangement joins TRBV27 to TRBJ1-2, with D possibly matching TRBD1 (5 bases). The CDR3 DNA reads TGTGCCAGCAGAAGGACGGGACTGAATAAGTATGGCTACACCTTC. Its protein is CASRRTGLNKYGYTF.